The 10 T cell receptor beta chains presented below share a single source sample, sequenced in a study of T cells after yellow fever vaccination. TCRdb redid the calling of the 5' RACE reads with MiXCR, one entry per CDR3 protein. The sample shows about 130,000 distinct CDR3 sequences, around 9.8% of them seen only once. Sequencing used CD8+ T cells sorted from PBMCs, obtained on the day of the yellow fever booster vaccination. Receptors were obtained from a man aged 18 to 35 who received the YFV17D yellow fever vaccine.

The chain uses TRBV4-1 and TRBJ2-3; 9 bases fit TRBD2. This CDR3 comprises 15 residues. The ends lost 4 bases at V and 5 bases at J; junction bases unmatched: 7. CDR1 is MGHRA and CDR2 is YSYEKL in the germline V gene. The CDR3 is CASSPRGGGRDTQYF. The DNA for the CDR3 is TGCGCCAGCAGCCCGCGGGGGGGAGGGAGAGATACGCAGTATTTT.

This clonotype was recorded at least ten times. The CDR3 loop is CSVDSQGDYNEQFF. The DNA for the CDR3 is TGCAGCGTTGATTCCCAGGGGGACTACAATGAGCAGTTCTTC. The rearrangement joins TRBV29-1 to TRBJ2-1; TRBD1 aligns across 7 bases. V dropped 3 bases and J dropped 3; count of bases not matched to a gene: 5. Germline V gene lookup returns CDR1 SQVTM and CDR2 ANQGSEA. This CDR3 is 14 amino acids long.

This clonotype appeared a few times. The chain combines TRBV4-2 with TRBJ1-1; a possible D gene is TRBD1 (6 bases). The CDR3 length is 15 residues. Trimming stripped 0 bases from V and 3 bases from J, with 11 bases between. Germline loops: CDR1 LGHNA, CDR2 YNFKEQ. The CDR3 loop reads CASSQEPGQHTEAFF. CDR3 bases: TGTGCCAGCAGCCAAGAGCCCGGACAGCACACTGAAGCTTTCTTT.

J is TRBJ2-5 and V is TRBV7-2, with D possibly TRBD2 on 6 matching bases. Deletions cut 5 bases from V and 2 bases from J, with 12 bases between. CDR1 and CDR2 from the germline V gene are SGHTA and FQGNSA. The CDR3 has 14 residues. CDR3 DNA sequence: TGTGCCAGCAGCCCCGGTCTAGCGCAAGAGACCCAGTACTTC. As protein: CASSPGLAQETQYF.

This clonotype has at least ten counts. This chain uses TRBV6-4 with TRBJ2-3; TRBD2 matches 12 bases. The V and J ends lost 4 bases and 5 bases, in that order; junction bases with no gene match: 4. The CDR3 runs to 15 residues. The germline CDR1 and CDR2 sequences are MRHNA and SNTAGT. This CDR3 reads CASSVLAGGGDTQYF. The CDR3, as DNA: TGTGCCAGCAGTGTACTAGCGGGGGGTGGAGATACGCAGTATTTT.

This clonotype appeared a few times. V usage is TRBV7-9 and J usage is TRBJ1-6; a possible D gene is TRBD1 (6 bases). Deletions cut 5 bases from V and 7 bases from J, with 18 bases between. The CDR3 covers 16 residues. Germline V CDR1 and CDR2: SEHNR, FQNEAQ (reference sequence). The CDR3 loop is CASSNIGGLENSPLHF. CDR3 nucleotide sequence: TGTGCCAGCAGCAACATAGGGGGGTTGGAGAATTCACCCCTCCACTTT.

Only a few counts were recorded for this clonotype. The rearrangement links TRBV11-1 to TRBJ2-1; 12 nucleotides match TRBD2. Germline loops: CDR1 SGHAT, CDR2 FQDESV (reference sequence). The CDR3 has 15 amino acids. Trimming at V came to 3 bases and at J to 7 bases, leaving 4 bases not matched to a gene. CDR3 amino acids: CASSFLAGGRNEQFF. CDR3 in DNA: TGTGCCAGCAGCTTCCTAGCGGGGGGGCGTAATGAGCAGTTCTTC.

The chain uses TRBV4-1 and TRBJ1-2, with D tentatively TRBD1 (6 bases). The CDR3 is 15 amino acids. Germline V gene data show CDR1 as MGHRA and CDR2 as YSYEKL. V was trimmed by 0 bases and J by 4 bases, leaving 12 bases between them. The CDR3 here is CASSQEGTGRYGYTF. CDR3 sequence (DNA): TGCGCCAGCAGCCAAGAGGGTACAGGGCGCTATGGCTACACCTTC.

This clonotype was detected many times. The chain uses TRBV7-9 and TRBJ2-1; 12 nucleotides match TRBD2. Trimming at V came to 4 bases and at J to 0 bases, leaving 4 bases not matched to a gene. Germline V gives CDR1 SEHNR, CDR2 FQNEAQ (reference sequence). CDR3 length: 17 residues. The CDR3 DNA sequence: TGTGCCAGCAGCTCAGGACTAGCGGGGAGCTCCTACAATGAGCAGTTCTTC. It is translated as CASSSGLAGSSYNEQFF.

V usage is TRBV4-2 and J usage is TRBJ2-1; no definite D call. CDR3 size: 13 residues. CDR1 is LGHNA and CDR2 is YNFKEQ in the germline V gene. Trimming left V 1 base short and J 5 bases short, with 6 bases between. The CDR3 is CASSQVRHNEQFF. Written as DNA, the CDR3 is TGTGCCAGCAGCCAAGTAAGGCACAATGAGCAGTTCTTC.